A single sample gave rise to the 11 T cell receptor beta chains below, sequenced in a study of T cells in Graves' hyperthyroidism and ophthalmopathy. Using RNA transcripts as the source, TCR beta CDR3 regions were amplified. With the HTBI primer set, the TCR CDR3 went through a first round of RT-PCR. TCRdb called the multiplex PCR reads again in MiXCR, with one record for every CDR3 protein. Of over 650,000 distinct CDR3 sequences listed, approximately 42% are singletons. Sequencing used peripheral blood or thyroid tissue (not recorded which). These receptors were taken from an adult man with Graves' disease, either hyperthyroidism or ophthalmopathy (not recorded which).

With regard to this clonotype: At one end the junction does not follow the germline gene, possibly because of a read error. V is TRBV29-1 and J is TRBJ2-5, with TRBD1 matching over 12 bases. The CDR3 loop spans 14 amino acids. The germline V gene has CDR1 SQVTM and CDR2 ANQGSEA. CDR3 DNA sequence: TGCAGTGTTGGGGGGACAGGGGGCGACGAGACCCAGTACTTC. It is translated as CSVGGTGGDETQYF.

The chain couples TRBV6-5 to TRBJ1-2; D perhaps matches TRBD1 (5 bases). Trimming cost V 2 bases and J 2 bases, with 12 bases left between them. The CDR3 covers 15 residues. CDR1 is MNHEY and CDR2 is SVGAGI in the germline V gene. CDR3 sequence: CASSYNGGSNYGYTF. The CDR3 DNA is TGTGCCAGCAGTTACAACGGGGGTTCAAACTATGGCTACACCTTC.

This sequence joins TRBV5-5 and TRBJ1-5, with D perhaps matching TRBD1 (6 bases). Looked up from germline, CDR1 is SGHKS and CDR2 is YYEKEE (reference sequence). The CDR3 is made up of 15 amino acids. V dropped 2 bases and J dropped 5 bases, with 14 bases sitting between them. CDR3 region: CASSFGGLGYQPQHF. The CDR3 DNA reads TGTGCCAGCAGCTTTGGGGGGCTGGGGTATCAGCCCCAGCATTTT.

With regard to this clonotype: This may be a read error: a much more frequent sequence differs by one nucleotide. The CDR3 nucleotides read TGTGCCAGCAGACAGGGGGCCTACGAGCAGCACTTC. The encoded protein is CASRQGAYEQHF. The chain couples TRBV6-1 to TRBJ2-7; TRBD1 matches 9 bases. Germline V gene sequence: CDR1 MNHNS, CDR2 SASEGT. CDR3 length: 12 residues.

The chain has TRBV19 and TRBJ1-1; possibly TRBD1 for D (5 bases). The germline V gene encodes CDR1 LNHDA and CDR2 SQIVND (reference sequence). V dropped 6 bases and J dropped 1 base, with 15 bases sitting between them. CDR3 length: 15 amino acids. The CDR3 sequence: CASRAQGTTNTEAFF. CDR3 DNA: TGTGCCAGTAGGGCCCAGGGTACCACGAACACTGAAGCTTTCTTT.

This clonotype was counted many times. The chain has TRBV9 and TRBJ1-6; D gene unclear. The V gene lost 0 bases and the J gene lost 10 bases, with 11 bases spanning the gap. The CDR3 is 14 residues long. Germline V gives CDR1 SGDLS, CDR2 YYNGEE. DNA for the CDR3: TGTGCCAGCAGCGTAGGTGTCGGTATGTCACCCCTCCACTTT. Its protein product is CASSVGVGMSPLHF.

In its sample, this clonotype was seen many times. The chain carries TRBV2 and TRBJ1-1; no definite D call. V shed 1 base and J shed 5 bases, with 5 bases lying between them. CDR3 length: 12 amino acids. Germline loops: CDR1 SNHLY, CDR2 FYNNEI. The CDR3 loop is CASSEGRTEAFF. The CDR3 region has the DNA TGTGCCAGCAGTGAAGGGAGAACTGAAGCTTTCTTT.

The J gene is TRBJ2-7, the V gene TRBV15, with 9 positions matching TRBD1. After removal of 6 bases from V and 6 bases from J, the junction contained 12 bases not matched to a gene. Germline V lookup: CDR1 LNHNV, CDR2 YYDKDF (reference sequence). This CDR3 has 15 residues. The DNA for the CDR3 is TGTGCCACCAGTCCCCGGGACAGGGAAGGGTCCGAGCAGTACTTC. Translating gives CATSPRDREGSEQYF. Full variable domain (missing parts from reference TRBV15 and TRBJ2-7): DAMVIQNPRYQVTQFGKPVTLSCSQTLNHNVMYWYQQKSSQAPKLLFHYYDKDFNNEADTPDNFQSRRPNTSFCFLDIRSPGLGDTAMYLCATSPRDREGSEQYFGPGTRLTVT.

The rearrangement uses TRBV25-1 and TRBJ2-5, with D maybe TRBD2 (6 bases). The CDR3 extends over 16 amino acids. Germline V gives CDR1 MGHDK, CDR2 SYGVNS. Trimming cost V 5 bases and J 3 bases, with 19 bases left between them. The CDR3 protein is CASSQTPGLLKETQYF. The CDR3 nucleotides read TGTGCCAGCAGTCAGACGCCGGGACTGCTAAAAGAGACCCAGTACTTC. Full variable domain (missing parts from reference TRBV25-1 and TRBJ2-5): EADIYQTPRYLVIGTGKKITLECSQTMGHDKMYWYQQDPGMELHLIHYSYGVNSTEKGDLSSESTVSRIRTEHFPLTLESARPSHTSQYLCASSQTPGLLKETQYFGPGTRLLVL.

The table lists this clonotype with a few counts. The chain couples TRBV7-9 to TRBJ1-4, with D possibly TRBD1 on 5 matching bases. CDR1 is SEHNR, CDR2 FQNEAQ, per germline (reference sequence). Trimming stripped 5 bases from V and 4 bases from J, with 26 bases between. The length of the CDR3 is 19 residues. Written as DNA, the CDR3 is TGTGCCAGCAGCGCCCGAGATCAGGGTTTCGCCGAGTATAATGAAAAACTGTTTTTT. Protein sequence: CASSARDQGFAEYNEKLFF.

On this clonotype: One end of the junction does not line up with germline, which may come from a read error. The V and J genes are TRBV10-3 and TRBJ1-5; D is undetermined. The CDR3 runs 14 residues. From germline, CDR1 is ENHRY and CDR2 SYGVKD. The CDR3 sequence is CASSDWASNQPQHF. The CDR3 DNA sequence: TGTGCCAGCAGTGATTGGGCGAGCAATCAGCCCCAGCATTTT.